In this sample, the clone carrying this T cell receptor beta chain turned up a few times. TCRdb analysed the 5' RACE reads with MiXCR anew, one entry per CDR3 protein. Of roughly 70,000 distinct CDR3 sequences detected, around 5.2% appear once; the ten largest clones hold approximately 2.8%. This entry comes from a study of neurological immune-mediated disorders. Background on the study: The multiple sclerosis group of approximately 35 included roughly 31 relapsing-remitting and 3 secondary progressive patients.

Germline V lookup: CDR1 MGHRA, CDR2 YSYEKL. Trimming removed 1 base from V and 2 bases from J, with 18 bases in between. The CDR3 consists of 17 residues. This chain connects TRBV4-1 to TRBJ2-7; tentatively, D is TRBD1 (5 bases). Material: PBMCs. The sequence derives from a woman in her twenties or thirties with multiple sclerosis. The CDR3 here is CASSQGTPLSFAYEQYF. The DNA of the CDR3 is TGCGCCAGCAGCCAAGGGACACCGCTCTCCTTCGCCTACGAGCAGTACTTC.